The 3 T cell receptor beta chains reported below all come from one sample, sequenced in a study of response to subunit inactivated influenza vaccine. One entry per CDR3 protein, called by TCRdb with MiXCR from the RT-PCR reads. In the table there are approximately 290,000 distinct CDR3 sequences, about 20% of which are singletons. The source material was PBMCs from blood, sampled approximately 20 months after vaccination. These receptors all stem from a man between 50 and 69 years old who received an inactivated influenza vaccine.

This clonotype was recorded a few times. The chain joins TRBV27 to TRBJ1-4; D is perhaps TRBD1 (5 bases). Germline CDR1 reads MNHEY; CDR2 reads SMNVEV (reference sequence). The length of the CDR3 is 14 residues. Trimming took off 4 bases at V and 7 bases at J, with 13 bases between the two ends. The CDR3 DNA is TGTGCCAGCAGTTACGGGACGCTGGGTGAAAAACTGTTTTTT. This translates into CASSYGTLGEKLFF.

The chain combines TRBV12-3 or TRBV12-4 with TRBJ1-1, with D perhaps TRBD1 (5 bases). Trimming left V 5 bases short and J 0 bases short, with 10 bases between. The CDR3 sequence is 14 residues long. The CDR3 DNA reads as TGTGCCAGCAGTGTTGACAGAATGAACACTGAAGCTTTCTTT. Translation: CASSVDRMNTEAFF.

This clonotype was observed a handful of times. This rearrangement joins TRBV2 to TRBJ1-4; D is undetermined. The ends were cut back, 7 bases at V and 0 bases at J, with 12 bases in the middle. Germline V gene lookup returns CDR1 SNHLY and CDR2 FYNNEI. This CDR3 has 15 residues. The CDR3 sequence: CASNRNTATNEKLFF. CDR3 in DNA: TGTGCCAGCAATCGTAACACTGCAACTAATGAAAAACTGTTTTTT.